Sequencing of this TCR beta chain was carried out in a study of blood T cell repertoires in COVID-19. Trimming stripped 3 bases from V and 3 bases from J, with 11 bases between. The CDR3 loop spans 15 amino acids. Germline V CDR1 and CDR2: MNHEY, SMNVEV (reference sequence). Data came from immunoSEQ multiplex PCR; TCRdb stores just in-frame clones and leaves some out. The table has 200,000 or so clones, about 80% seen once. This TCR derives from a man aged 55 to 69 who had recovered from COVID-19. What was sequenced was PBMCs or T cells enriched from blood (not recorded which). The J gene is TRBJ2-2, the V gene TRBV27; D is perhaps TRBD1 (5 bases). The CDR3: CASSLQGADTGELFF. The CDR3 coding sequence is TGTGCCAGCAGTTTGCAGGGTGCGGACACCGGGGAGCTGTTTTTT.